This entry lists 8 T cell receptor beta chains sequenced from one sample in a study of blood T cell repertoires in COVID-19. Generated by immunoSEQ multiplex PCR, the TCRdb table keeps only in-frame clones and is missing some. Here the sample spans about 150,000 clones, around 83% being singletons. The sample taken for sequencing was peripheral blood. These receptors all come from a woman aged 45-59 years in a cohort sampled during active or convalescent COVID-19.

The chain uses TRBV18 and TRBJ2-3; 16 nucleotides align to TRBD2. This CDR3 is 17 amino acids long. The germline gives CDR1 KGHSH, CDR2 LQKENI. The V gene end was trimmed by 1 base and the J gene end by 4 bases; junction bases not matched to a gene: 2. As DNA, the CDR3 is TGTGCCAGCTCACCACAGGGACTAGCGGGGGGGCCAGATACGCAGTATTTT. The encoded protein is CASSPQGLAGGPDTQYF.

The chain uses TRBV30 and TRBJ2-3, with D unclear. The V and J ends lost 3 bases and 4 bases respectively, with 11 bases between them. CDR3 length: 13 residues. Germline CDR1 and CDR2: GTSNPN and SVGIG (reference sequence). The CDR3 bases are TGTGCCTGGAGGTGGTCCGCGGCAGATACGCAGTATTTT. This sequence encodes CAWRWSAADTQYF.

This clone has only a few counts. J is TRBJ1-3 and V is TRBV7-9, with a possible D match to TRBD1 (6 bases). This CDR3 region has 16 residues. V dropped 3 bases and J dropped 0 bases, with 12 bases sitting between them. Germline V gives CDR1 SEHNR, CDR2 FQNEAQ (reference sequence). CDR3 sequence (DNA): TGTGCCAGCAGCTTGAGACAGGTATACTCTGGAAACACCATATATTTT. Its translation: CASSLRQVYSGNTIYF.

The table lists this clone with a count of one. The genes are TRBV24-1 and TRBJ2-7; 10 bases align to TRBD1. The CDR3 totals 17 residues. V trimming: 8 bases; J trimming: 1 base; junction bases outside the gene matches: 13. Germline V CDR1 and CDR2: KGHDR, SFDVKD. Here the CDR3 DNA reads TGTGCCACCAACTGCCCGGGACAGGGGTGCCGGTCCTACGAGCAGTACTTC. Protein sequence: CATNCPGQGCRSYEQYF.

The chain combines TRBV7-2 with TRBJ2-7; 9 bases line up with TRBD1. Germline V gene data show CDR1 as SGHTA and CDR2 as FQGNSA. J lost 3 bases, V lost 4 bases, and 7 bases had no gene match. The CDR3 runs 15 residues. In DNA, the CDR3 is TGTGCCAGCAGCTCACAACCGGGACAGGGCTACGAGCAGTACTTC. Protein sequence: CASSSQPGQGYEQYF.

The chain couples TRBV4-3 to TRBJ2-6; 7 bases fit TRBD1. The CDR3 consists of 16 residues. Germline V CDR1 and CDR2: LGHNA, YSLEER. Trimming cost V 4 bases and J 2 bases; bases outside gene matches: 5. CDR3 in DNA: TGCGCCAGCAGCCCAGGTACAGGGGCTGGGGCCAACGTCCTGACTTTC. Protein: CASSPGTGAGANVLTF.

The rearrangement links TRBV12-3 or TRBV12-4 to TRBJ1-6, with D tentatively TRBD1 (5 bases). CDR3 size: 12 residues. V was shortened by 6 bases and J by 10 bases, with 10 bases between the two germline ends. The CDR3 sequence: CASRQGGSPLHF. CDR3 nucleotide sequence: TGTGCCAGCAGGCAGGGTGGATCACCCCTCCACTTT.

The chain is built from TRBV7-9 and TRBJ2-2; D possibly corresponds to TRBD2 (6 bases). This CDR3 is 16 amino acids long. V lost 1 base and J 2 bases, leaving 11 bases between the germline ends. Germline lookup yields CDR1 SEHNR and CDR2 FQNEAQ (reference sequence). CDR3 nucleotide sequence: TGTGCCAGCAGCTTAGTTTCGGGGGTCAACACCGGGGAGCTGTTTTTT. It is translated as CASSLVSGVNTGELFF.